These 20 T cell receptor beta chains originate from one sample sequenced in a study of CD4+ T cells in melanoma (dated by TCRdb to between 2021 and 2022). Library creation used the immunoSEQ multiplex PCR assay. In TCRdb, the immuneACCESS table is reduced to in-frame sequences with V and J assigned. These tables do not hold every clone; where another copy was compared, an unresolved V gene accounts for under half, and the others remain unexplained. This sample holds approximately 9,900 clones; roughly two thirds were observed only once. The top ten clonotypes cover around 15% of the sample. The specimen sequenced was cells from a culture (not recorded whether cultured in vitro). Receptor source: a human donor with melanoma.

CDR3 nucleotide sequence: TGTGCCAGCTCCCTAAGAGCTCAATCCTACGAGCAGTACTTC. Translated: CASSLRAQSYEQYF. The chain has TRBV6-5 and TRBJ2-7; D remains ambiguous. The V gene's germline CDR1 is MNHEY and CDR2 SVGAGI. V was cut by 8 bases and J by 1 base, with 15 bases left in between. The CDR3 contains 14 residues.

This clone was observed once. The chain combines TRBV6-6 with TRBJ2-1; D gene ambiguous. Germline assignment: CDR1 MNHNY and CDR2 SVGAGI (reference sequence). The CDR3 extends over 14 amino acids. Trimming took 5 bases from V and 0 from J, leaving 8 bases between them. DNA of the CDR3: TGTGCCAGCAGTCGGAAGAGCTCCTACAATGAGCAGTTCTTC. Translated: CASSRKSSYNEQFF.

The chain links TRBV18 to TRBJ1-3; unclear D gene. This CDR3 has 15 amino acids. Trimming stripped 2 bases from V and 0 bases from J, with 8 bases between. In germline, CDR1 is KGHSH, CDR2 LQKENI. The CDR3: CASSPTPSSGNTIYF. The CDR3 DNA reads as TGTGCCAGCTCACCAACTCCGAGCTCTGGAAACACCATATATTTT.

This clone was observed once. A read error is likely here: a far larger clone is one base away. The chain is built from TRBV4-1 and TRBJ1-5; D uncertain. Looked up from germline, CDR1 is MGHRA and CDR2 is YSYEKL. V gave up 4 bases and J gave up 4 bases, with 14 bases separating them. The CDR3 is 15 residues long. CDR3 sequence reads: CASSPREGGNQPQHF. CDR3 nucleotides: TGCGCCAGCAGCCCTCGGGAGGGCGGTAATCAGCCCCAGCATTTT.

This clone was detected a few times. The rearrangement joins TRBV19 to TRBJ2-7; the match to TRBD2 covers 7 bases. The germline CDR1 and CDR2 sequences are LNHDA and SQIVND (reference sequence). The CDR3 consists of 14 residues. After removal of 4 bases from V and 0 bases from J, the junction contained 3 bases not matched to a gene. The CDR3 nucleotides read TGTGCCAGTAGTACCATAGCGGGCTCCTACGAGCAGTACTTC. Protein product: CASSTIAGSYEQYF.

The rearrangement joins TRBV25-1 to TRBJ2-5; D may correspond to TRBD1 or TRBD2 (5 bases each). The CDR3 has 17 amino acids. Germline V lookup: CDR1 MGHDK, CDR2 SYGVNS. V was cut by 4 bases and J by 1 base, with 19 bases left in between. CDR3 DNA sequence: TGTGCCAGCAGTGCGAGGGGAAGGATCAGTTCCCAAGAGACCCAGTACTTC. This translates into CASSARGRISSQETQYF.

The CDR3 is CASSQLPGQGGRYF. DNA for the CDR3: TGCGCCAGCAGCCAATTACCGGGACAGGGGGGTCGGTACTTC. The V and J genes are TRBV4-1 and TRBJ2-5, with TRBD1 identical over 11 bases. The CDR3 consists of 14 residues. V shed 2 bases, J shed 13 bases, and the junction held 9 bases outside the gene matches. Germline assignment: CDR1 MGHRA and CDR2 YSYEKL.

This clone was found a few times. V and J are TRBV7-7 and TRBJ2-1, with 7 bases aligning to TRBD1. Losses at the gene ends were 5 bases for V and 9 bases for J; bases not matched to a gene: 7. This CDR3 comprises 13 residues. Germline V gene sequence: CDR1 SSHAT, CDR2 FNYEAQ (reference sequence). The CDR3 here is CASSRDSFGEQFF. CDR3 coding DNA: TGTGCCAGCAGCCGGGACAGTTTCGGTGAGCAGTTCTTC.

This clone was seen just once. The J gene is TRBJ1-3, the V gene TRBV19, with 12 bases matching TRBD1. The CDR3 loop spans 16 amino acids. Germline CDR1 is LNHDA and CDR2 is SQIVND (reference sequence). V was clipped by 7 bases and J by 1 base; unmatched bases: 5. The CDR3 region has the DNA TGTGCCAGTATAGGGGACAGGGGGCAATCTGGAAACACCATATATTTT. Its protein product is CASIGDRGQSGNTIYF.

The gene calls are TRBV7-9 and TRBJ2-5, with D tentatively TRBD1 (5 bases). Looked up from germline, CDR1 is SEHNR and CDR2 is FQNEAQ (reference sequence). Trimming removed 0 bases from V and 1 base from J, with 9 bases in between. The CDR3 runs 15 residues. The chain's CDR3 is CASSLARALQETQYF. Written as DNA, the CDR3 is TGTGCCAGCAGCTTAGCCAGGGCCCTCCAAGAGACCCAGTACTTC.

CDR3 loop: CASKMGQNTGELFF. The CDR3 bases are TGTGCCAGTAAGATGGGGCAGAACACCGGGGAGCTGTTTTTT. V usage is TRBV19 and J usage is TRBJ2-2; the D gene is possibly TRBD1 (5 bases). Trimming took off 7 bases at V and 1 base at J, with 10 bases between the two ends. The CDR3 is 14 amino acids. CDR1 is LNHDA, CDR2 SQIVND, per germline (reference sequence).

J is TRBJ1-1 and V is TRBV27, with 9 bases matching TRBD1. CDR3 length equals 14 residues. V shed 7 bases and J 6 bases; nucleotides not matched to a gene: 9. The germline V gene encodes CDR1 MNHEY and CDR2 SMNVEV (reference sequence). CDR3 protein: CASTKQGAGAEAFF. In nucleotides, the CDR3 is TGTGCCAGCACCAAACAGGGGGCTGGCGCTGAAGCTTTCTTT.

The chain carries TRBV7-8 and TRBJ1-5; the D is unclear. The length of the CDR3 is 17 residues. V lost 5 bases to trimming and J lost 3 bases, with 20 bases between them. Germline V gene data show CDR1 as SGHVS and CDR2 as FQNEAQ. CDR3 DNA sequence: TGTGCCAGCAGCCACCCATCACATATTGGACTCAATCAGCCCCAGCATTTT. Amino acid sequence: CASSHPSHIGLNQPQHF.

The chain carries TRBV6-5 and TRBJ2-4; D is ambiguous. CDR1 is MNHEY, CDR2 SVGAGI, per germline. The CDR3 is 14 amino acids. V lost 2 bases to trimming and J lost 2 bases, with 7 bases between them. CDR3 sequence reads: CASSYPRTKNIQYF. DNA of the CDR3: TGTGCCAGCAGTTACCCGCGAACCAAAAACATTCAGTACTTC.

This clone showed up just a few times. DNA of the CDR3: TGTGGGGGGACAGGCTCTAATGAAAAACTGTTTTTT. Translation: CGGTGSNEKLFF. This chain links TRBV30 with TRBJ1-4; 8 positions match TRBD1. Germline assignment: CDR1 GTSNPN and CDR2 SVGIG (reference sequence). The CDR3 is made up of 12 amino acids. The variable domain in full, with the rest retrieved from reference TRBV30 and TRBJ1-4, is SQTIHQWPATLVQPVGSPLSLECTVEGTSNPNLYWYRQAAGRGLQLLFYSVGIGQISSEVPQNLSASRPQDRQFILSSKKLLLSDSGFYLCGGTGSNEKLFFGSGTQLSVL.

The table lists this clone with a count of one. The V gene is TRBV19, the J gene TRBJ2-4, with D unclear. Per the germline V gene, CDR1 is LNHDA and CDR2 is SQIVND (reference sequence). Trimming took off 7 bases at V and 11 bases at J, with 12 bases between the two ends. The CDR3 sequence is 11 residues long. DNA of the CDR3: TGTGCCAGTACCGAGACGGGCCTTCAGTACTTC. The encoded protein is CASTETGLQYF. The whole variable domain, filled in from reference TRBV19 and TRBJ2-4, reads DGGITQSPKYLFRKEGQNVTLSCEQNLNHDAMYWYRQDPGQGLRLIYYSQIVNDFQKGDIAEGYSVSREKKESFPLTVTSAQKNPTAFYLCASTETGLQYFGAGTRLSVL.

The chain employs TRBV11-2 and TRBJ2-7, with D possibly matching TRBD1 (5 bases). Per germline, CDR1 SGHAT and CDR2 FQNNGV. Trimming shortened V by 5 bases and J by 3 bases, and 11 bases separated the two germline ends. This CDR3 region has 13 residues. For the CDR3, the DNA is TGTGCCAGCAGCCTACGACAGATCTACGAGCAGTACTTC. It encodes CASSLRQIYEQYF.

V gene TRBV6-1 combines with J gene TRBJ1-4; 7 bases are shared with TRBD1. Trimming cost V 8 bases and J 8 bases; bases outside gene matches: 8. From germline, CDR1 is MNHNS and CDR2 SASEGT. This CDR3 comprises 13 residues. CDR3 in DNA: TGTGCCAGCCAACAGGGGTTAGCCGAAAAACTGTTTTTT. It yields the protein CASQQGLAEKLFF.

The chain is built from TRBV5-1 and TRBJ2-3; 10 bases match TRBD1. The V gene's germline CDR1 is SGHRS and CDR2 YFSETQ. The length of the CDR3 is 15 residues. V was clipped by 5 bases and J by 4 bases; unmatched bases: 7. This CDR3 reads CASRPGQGSADTQYF. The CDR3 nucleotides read TGCGCCAGCAGACCGGGACAGGGGAGCGCAGATACGCAGTATTTT.

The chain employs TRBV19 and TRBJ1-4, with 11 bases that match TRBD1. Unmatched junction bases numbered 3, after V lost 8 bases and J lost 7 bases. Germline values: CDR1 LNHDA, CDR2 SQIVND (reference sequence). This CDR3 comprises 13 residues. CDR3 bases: TGTGCCAGTGGGGACAGGGGGGGTGAAAAACTGTTTTTT. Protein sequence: CASGDRGGEKLFF.